What follows is one T cell receptor beta chain and its context. The clone's antigen remains unknown. No base-level quality is on record; no much larger clone is a single base apart. One collaborating source in Seattle enrolled patients during active infection and followed them longitudinally through the course of disease. Each collaborating institution followed its own protocols to collect whole blood in K2EDTA tubes. For TCRbeta analysis, collaborators shipped samples in one of three forms: frozen whole blood, isolated PBMCs, or DNA extracted from either of those sample types. These data are taken from a study of blood T cell repertoires in COVID-19 (dated by TCRdb to 2018 to 2020). In terms of the full investigation: The collaborator samples originated in the United States, Italy and Spain and spanned the acute and convalescent phases of COVID-19. The prospective study material was composed of cDNA or gDNA derived from T cells, B-cell-depleted T cells, or PBMCs. Where available, HLA class I and class II types were obtained from metadata supplied by the sample provider rather than from assay-based typing. The sample metadata nearly always contained a de-identified subject ID, COVID-19 status, age in years and sex. Samples came from the ongoing ImmuneRACE study (first 160 participants) plus 1,254 subjects from 6 global collaborators. The dataset comprised deeply sampled blood TCRbeta repertoires from subjects exposed to, actively infected with, or recovered from COVID-19. The repertoires were released in a freely available public database meant as a resource for research on the immune response to SARS-CoV-2.

As encoded in the germline V gene (reference sequence), CDR1 is MNHEY while CDR2 is SMNVEV. The CDR3 covers 12 residues, taking in both the cysteine and the phenylalanine. Only the CDR3 DNA is retained, 36 bases long and in frame from the first base. TCRbeta CDR3 regions were amplified from genomic DNA using the immunoSEQ Assay, a bias-controlled multiplex PCR. For the original study's pipeline: Nucleated cell counts per sample were estimated from amplification of reference gene primers within the assay. Sequence reads were collapsed and filtered to measure the absolute abundance of every unique TCRbeta CDR3 rearrangement. For each sample, productive Simpson clonality was calculated as the square root of Simpson's diversity index over productive rearrangements. TCRdb carries this immuneACCESS record with in-frame sequences only. Its versions omit some clonotypes, under half of them owing to an unresolved V gene in the studies checked, with the rest unexplained. That table gives V, J and clone size, and the DNA gave D and trimming. The sample table lists roughly 250,000 clones, approximately 85% of them with a count of one. The ten largest clonotypes hold around 1% of the sample.

Points the paper makes about the study in general: How much clinical and demographic metadata was included differed by source and by participant, and the metadata was provided uncurated.

The V and J segments used are TRBV27 and TRBJ2-3; possibly the D gene is TRBD1, per 5 matching bases. The specimen sequenced was peripheral blood. The receptor was isolated from a human donor with COVID-19, enrolled during active disease. The donor label of this sample is uncertain. Read as DNA, the sequence is TGTGTGGGGCCAGAAGACACAGATACGCAGTATTTT. Protein translation: CVGPEDTDTQYF.